This entry lists 16 T cell receptor beta chains sequenced from one sample in a study of shared clonotypes between healthy human individuals. Naive CD8 cells, CD45RO-negative and positively selected for CCR7, excluded terminally differentiated effector memory CD45RA+ cells. The data were produced by immunoSEQ multiplex PCR, yet TCRdb's version contains in-frame clones alone and is incomplete. This table holds about 550,000 clones, roughly 95% found once. Sequenced input: naive CD8+ T cells sorted from blood. The receptors were gathered from a woman aged 25-40 years in good health.

CDR3 loop: CASTRGSYNEQFF. The CDR3 DNA sequence: TGTGCCAGCACCCGAGGATCCTACAATGAGCAGTTCTTC. The chain uses TRBV11-2 and TRBJ2-1; D gene unclear. Germline CDR1 and CDR2: SGHAT and FQNNGV. CDR3 size: 13 residues. The V gene lost 7 bases and the J gene lost 1 base, with 8 bases spanning the gap.

This clone was seen once. The V gene is TRBV9, the J gene TRBJ2-7; D is ambiguous. CDR3 length: 13 amino acids. Germline V gene data show CDR1 as SGDLS and CDR2 as YYNGEE. Deletions cut 1 base from V and 3 bases from J, with 8 bases between. The CDR3 DNA follows: TGTGCCAGCAGCGTACAAACTGGCTACGAGCAGTACTTC. Its translation: CASSVQTGYEQYF.

The chain joins TRBV7-8 to TRBJ2-5; D unresolved. The length of the CDR3 is 11 residues. V was trimmed by 2 bases and J by 5 bases, leaving 3 bases between them. Germline lookup yields CDR1 SGHVS and CDR2 FQNEAQ. The CDR3 nucleotides read TGTGCCAGCAGCTTAAAGGAGACCCAGTACTTC. Translated: CASSLKETQYF. Full variable domain (missing parts from reference TRBV7-8 and TRBJ2-5): GAGVSQSPRYKVAKRGQDVALRCDPISGHVSLFWYQQALGQGPEFLTYFQNEAQLDKSGLPSDRFFAERPEGSVSTLKIQRTQQEDSAVYLCASSLKETQYFGPGTRLLVL.

This rearrangement joins TRBV5-1 to TRBJ2-3, with D perhaps TRBD1 (6 bases). Germline V CDR1 and CDR2: SGHRS, YFSETQ. CDR3 length: 15 residues. V lost 4 bases and J 0 bases, leaving 12 bases between the germline ends. The CDR3 here is CASSGRDTSTDTQYF. For the CDR3, the DNA is TGCGCCAGCAGCGGCCGGGACACTAGCACAGATACGCAGTATTTT.

This rearrangement joins TRBV7-9 to TRBJ2-1, with unresolved D. CDR3 length: 16 amino acids. Germline V gives CDR1 SEHNR, CDR2 FQNEAQ (reference sequence). The germline V and J ends were trimmed by 3 bases and 7 bases, with 19 bases remaining between them. The CDR3 DNA reads as TGTGCCAGCAGCTTTATCGGGTCGCCGGGCAAAAATGAGCAGTTCTTC. Protein product: CASSFIGSPGKNEQFF.

The chain carries TRBV19 and TRBJ2-1; TRBD2 is a possible D gene (6 bases). CDR1 LNHDA and CDR2 SQIVND come from the germline V gene (reference sequence). CDR3 length equals 14 residues. V was shortened by 6 bases and J by 0 bases, with 9 bases between the two germline ends. CDR3 sequence (DNA): TGTGCCAGTAGCGGAGGGAGCTCCTACAATGAGCAGTTCTTC. It specifies CASSGGSSYNEQFF.

In this sample, this clone turned up once. The chain has TRBV6-5 and TRBJ2-7; D unclear. The ends were cut back, 8 bases at V and 2 bases at J, with 7 bases in the middle. This CDR3 comprises 11 residues. The germline gives CDR1 MNHEY, CDR2 SVGAGI. The CDR3 nucleotides are TGTGCCAGCGGGCCGACCTACGAGCAGTACTTC. This sequence encodes CASGPTYEQYF.

The chain is built from TRBV29-1 and TRBJ2-5; D perhaps matches TRBD2 (6 bases). The CDR3 length is 13 residues. V lost 7 bases and J lost 5, with 17 bases in between. Per germline, CDR1 SQVTM and CDR2 ANQGSEA. CDR3 residues: CSADSVGGETQYF. The CDR3 DNA reads TGCAGCGCCGACTCAGTTGGGGGGGAGACCCAGTACTTC.

The chain has TRBV2 and TRBJ2-1, with 11 bases matching TRBD2. Per the germline V gene, CDR1 is SNHLY and CDR2 is FYNNEI. The V segment lost 4 bases and the J segment 5 bases; nucleotides outside the gene matches: 7. This CDR3 contains 16 residues. The CDR3 here is CASSGSTSGRNNEQFF. Here the CDR3 DNA reads TGTGCCAGCAGTGGAAGTACTAGCGGGAGAAACAATGAGCAGTTCTTC.

This chain connects TRBV11-3 to TRBJ2-1; D remains ambiguous. This CDR3 spans 12 amino acids. Trimming took 4 bases from V and 10 from J, leaving 11 bases between them. The germline V gene has CDR1 SGHNT and CDR2 YENEEA. Here the CDR3 reads CASSSPLGEQFF. In nucleotides, the CDR3 is TGTGCCAGCAGCTCCCCGCTCGGCGAGCAGTTCTTC.

CDR3 in amino acids: CASTTGWGASREAFF. As DNA, the CDR3 is TGTGCCAGTACCACGGGGTGGGGGGCGAGTCGGGAAGCTTTCTTT. The chain employs TRBV19 and TRBJ1-1, with a weak D call TRBD1 (6 bases). Germline V gives CDR1 LNHDA, CDR2 SQIVND (reference sequence). Deletions cut 7 bases from V and 8 bases from J, with 23 bases between. The CDR3 has 15 residues.

The V gene is TRBV7-9, the J gene TRBJ2-7; 11 bases are shared with TRBD1. The V segment lost 7 bases and the J segment 5 bases; nucleotides outside the gene matches: 7. CDR3 length: 14 residues. Germline V gene lookup returns CDR1 SEHNR and CDR2 FQNEAQ (reference sequence). The CDR3 reads CASNLGQGAHEQYF. As DNA, the CDR3 is TGTGCCAGCAACCTAGGACAGGGGGCCCACGAGCAGTACTTC.

CDR3: CASSLVAGRTDTQYF. The DNA of the CDR3 is TGCGCCAGCAGCTTGGTAGCGGGACGCACAGATACGCAGTATTTT. This chain connects TRBV5-1 to TRBJ2-3, with TRBD2 matching 8 bases. This CDR3 is built from 15 residues. V lost 0 bases to trimming and J lost 1 base; unmatched junction nucleotides: 1. Germline V gene sequence: CDR1 SGHRS, CDR2 YFSETQ. Full variable domain (rest looked up from reference TRBV5-1 and TRBJ2-3): KAGVTQTPRYLIKTRGQQVTLSCSPISGHRSVSWYQQTPGQGLQFLFEYFSETQRNKGNFPGRFSGRQFSNSRSEMNVSTLELGDSALYLCASSLVAGRTDTQYFGPGTRLTVL.

In this sample, this clone turned up once. V usage is TRBV4-2 and J usage is TRBJ2-1; a weak D match, TRBD2 (6 bases). V lost 0 bases and J lost 7, with 19 bases in between. Germline V CDR1 and CDR2: LGHNA, YNFKEQ. There are 17 residues in the CDR3. CDR3 amino acids: CASSQDPGGSGMNEQFF. Here the CDR3 DNA reads TGTGCCAGCAGCCAAGACCCCGGGGGTAGCGGAATGAATGAGCAGTTCTTC.

CDR3 amino acids: CASSSTGFNEKLFF. The DNA of the CDR3 is TGTGCCAGCAGTTCGACAGGTTTTAATGAAAAACTGTTTTTT. The chain joins TRBV27 to TRBJ1-4; D possibly corresponds to TRBD1 (6 bases). There are 14 residues in the CDR3. The germline gives CDR1 MNHEY, CDR2 SMNVEV (reference sequence). V lost 4 bases and J 4 bases, leaving 10 bases between the germline ends.

The chain employs TRBV27 and TRBJ2-5; TRBD2 matches 9 bases. CDR1 is MNHEY and CDR2 is SMNVEV in the germline V gene (reference sequence). The CDR3 sequence is 16 residues long. V was pared by 8 bases and J by 3 bases, with 13 bases of the junction left unmatched. CDR3 sequence (DNA): TGTGCCAGCCGGCTTTGGGCTAGCGGGGAAGAAGAGACCCAGTACTTC. It translates to CASRLWASGEEETQYF.